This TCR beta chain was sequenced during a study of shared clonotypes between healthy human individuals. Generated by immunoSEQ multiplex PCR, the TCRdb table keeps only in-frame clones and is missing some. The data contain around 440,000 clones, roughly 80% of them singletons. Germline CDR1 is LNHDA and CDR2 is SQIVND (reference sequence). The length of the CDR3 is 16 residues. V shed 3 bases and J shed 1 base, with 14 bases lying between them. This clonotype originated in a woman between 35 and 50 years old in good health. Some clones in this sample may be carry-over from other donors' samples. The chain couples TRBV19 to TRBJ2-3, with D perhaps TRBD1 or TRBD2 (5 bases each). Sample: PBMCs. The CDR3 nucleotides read TGTGCCAGTAGTATTAAGGGACCTCCTCGCACAGATACGCAGTATTTT. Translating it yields CASSIKGPPRTDTQYF. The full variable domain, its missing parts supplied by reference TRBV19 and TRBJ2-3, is DGGITQSPKYLFRKEGQNVTLSCEQNLNHDAMYWYRQDPGQGLRLIYYSQIVNDFQKGDIAEGYSVSREKKESFPLTVTSAQKNPTAFYLCASSIKGPPRTDTQYFGPGTRLTVL.